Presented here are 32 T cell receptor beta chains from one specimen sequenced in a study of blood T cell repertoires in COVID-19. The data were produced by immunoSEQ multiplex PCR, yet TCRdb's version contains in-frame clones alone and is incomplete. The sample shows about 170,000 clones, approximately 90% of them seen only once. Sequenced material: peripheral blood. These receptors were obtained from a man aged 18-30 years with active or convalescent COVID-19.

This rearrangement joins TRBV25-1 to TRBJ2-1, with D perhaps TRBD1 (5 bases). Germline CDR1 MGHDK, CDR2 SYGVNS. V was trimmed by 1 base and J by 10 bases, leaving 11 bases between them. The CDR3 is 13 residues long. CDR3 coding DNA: TGTGCCAGCAGTGAATGGCAGGGATTCGAGCAGTTCTTC. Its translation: CASSEWQGFEQFF.

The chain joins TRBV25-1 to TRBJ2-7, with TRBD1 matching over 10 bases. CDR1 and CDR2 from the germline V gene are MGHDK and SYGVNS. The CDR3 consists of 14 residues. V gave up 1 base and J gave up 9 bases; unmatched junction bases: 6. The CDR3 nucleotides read TGTGCCAGCAGTGAATTACGACAGGGGGCTTCGCAGTACTTC. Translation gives CASSELRQGASQYF.

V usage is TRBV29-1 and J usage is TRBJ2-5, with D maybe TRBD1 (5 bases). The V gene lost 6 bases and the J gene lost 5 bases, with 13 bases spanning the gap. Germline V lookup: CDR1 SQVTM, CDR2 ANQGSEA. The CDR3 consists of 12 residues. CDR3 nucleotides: TGCAGCGTGTCACAGGCTTGGGAGACCCAGTACTTC. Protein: CSVSQAWETQYF.

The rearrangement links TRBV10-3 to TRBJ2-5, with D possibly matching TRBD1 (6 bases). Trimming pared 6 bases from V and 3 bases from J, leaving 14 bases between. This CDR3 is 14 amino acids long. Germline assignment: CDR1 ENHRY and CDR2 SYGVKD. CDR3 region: CAISSTGSEETQYF. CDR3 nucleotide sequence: TGTGCCATCAGCTCAACAGGGTCCGAAGAGACCCAGTACTTC.

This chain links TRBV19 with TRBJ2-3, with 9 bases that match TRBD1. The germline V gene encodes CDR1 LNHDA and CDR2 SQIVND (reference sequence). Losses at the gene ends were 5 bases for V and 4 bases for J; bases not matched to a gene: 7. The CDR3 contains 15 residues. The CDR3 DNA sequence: TGTGCCAGTAGTGACCCCGGGACAGGGCCAGATACGCAGTATTTT. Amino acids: CASSDPGTGPDTQYF.

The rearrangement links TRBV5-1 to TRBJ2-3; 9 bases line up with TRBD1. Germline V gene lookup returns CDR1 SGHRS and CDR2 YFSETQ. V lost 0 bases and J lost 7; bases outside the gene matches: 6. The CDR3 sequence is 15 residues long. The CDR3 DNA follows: TGCGCCAGCAGCTTGGGGGACAGGGATCCTTATACGCAGTATTTT. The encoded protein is CASSLGDRDPYTQYF.

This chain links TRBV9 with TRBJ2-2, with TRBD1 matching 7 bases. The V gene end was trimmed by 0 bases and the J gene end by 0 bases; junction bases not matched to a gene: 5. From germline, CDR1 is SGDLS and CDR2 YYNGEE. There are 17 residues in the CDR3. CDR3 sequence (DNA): TGTGCCAGCAGCGTAGCTAGACAGGGCCCGAACACCGGGGAGCTGTTTTTT. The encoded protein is CASSVARQGPNTGELFF. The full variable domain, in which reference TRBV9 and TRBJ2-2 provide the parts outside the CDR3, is DSGVTQTPKHLITATGQRVTLRCSPRSGDLSVYWYQQSLDQGLQFLIQYYNGEERAKGNILERFSAQQFPDLHSELNLSSLELGDSALYFCASSVARQGPNTGELFFGEGSRLTVL.

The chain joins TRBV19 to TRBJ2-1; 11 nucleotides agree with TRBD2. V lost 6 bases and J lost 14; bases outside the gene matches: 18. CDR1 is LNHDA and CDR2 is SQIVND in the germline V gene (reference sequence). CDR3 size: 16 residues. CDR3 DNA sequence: TGTGCCAGTAGCCGGGTCTCTAGCGGGGGGTCCTCCATGAAGTTCTTC. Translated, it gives CASSRVSSGGSSMKFF. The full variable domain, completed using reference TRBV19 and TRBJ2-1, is DGGITQSPKYLFRKEGQNVTLSCEQNLNHDAMYWYRQDPGQGLRLIYYSQIVNDFQKGDIAEGYSVSREKKESFPLTVTSAQKNPTAFYLCASSRVSSGGSSMKFFGPGTRLTVL.

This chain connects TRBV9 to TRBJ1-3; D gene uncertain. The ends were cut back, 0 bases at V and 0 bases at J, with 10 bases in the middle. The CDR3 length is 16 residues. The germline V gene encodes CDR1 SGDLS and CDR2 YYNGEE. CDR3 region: CASSVELSSSGNTIYF. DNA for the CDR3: TGTGCCAGCAGCGTAGAGCTGTCTAGCTCTGGAAACACCATATATTTT. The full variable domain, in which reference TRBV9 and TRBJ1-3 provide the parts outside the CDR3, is DSGVTQTPKHLITATGQRVTLRCSPRSGDLSVYWYQQSLDQGLQFLIQYYNGEERAKGNILERFSAQQFPDLHSELNLSSLELGDSALYFCASSVELSSSGNTIYFGEGSWLTVV.

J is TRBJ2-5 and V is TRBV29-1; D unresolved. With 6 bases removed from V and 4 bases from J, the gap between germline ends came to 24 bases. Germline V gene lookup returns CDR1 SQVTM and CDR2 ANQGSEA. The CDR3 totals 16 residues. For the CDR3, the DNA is TGCAGCGTCCGTTTAGTGGAGCGTTCCAAAACAGAGACCCAGTACTTC. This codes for CSVRLVERSKTETQYF.

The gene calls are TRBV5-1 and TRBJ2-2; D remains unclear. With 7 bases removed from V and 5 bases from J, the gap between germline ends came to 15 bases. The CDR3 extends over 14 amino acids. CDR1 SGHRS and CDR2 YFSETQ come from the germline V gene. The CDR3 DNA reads TGCGCCAGCCACCCCGCAGTCCTGACCGGGGAGCTGTTTTTT. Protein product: CASHPAVLTGELFF.

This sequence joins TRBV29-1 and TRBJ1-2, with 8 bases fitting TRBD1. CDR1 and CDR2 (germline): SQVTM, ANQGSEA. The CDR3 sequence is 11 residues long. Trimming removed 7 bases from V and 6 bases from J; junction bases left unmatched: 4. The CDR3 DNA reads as TGCAGCGCCCCGGACAGGGATGGCTACACCTTC. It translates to CSAPDRDGYTF. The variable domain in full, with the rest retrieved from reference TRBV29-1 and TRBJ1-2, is SAVISQKPSRDICQRGTSLTIQCQVDSQVTMMFWYRQQPGQSLTLIATANQGSEATYESGFVIDKFPISRPNLTFSTLTVSNMSPEDSSIYLCSAPDRDGYTFGSGTRLTVV.

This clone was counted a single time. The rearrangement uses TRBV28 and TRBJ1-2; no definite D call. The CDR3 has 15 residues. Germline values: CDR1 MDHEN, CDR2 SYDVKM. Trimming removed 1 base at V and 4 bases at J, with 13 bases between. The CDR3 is CASSLFSGESYGYTF. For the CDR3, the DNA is TGTGCCAGCAGTTTATTCTCCGGGGAGAGCTATGGCTACACCTTC.

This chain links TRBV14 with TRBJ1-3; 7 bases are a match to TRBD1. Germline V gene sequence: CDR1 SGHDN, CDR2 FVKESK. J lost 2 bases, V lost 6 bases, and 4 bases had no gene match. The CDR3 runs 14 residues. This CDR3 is CASRQQGPGNTIYF. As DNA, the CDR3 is TGTGCCAGCAGGCAACAGGGGCCTGGAAACACCATATATTTT.

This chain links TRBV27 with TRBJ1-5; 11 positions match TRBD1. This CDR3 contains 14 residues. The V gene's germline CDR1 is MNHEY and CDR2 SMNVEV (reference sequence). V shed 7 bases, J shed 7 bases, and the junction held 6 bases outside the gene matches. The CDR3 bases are TGTGCCAGCACCCGGACAGGGGGCGGGCAGCCCCAGCATTTT. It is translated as CASTRTGGGQPQHF.

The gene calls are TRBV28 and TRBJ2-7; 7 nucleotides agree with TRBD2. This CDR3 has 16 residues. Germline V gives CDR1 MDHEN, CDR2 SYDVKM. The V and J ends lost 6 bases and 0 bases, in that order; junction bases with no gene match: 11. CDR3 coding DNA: TGTGCCAGCAGGCCATCACTAGCGTACGGCTCCTACGAGCAGTACGTC. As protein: CASRPSLAYGSYEQYV.

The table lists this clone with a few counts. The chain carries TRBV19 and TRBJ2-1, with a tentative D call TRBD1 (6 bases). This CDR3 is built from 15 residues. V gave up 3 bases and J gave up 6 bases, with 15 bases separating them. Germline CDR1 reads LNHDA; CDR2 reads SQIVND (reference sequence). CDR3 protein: CASSIGSGRGNEQFF. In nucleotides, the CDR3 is TGTGCCAGTAGTATCGGTTCCGGCAGGGGCAATGAGCAGTTCTTC.

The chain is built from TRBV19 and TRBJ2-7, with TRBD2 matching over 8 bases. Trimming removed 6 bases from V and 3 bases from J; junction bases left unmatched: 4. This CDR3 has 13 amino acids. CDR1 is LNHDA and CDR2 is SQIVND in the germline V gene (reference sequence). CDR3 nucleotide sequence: TGTGCCAGTAGCCCGGGACTAGGCTACGAGCAGTACTTC. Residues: CASSPGLGYEQYF.

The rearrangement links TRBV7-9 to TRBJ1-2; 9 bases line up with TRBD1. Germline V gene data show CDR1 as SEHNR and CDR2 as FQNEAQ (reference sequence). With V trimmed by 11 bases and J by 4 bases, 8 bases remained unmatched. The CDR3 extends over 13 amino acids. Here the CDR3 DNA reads TGTGCCGGAACACAGGGGGCAACCTATGGCTACACCTTC. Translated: CAGTQGATYGYTF. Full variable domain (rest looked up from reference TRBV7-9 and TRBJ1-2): DTGVSQNPRHKITKRGQNVTFRCDPISEHNRLYWYRQTLGQGPEFLTYFQNEAQLEKSRLLSDRFSAERPKGSFSTLEIQRTEQGDSAMYLCAGTQGATYGYTFGSGTRLTVV.

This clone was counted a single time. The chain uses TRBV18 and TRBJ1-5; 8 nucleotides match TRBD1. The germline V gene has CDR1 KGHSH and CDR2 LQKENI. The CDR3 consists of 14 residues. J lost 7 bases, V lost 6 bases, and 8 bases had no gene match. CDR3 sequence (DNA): TGTGCCAGCTCTCCCAGGGGGCCTGAGCAGCCCCAGCATTTT. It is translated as CASSPRGPEQPQHF.

The CDR3 loop reads CAAAVGAGNTIYF. The CDR3 bases are TGTGCCGCTGCCGTGGGGGCAGGAAACACCATATATTTT. The chain uses TRBV19 and TRBJ1-3; D is possibly TRBD1 (6 bases). V dropped 11 bases and J dropped 4 bases, with 15 bases sitting between them. CDR3 length: 13 amino acids. Germline CDR1 reads LNHDA; CDR2 reads SQIVND (reference sequence).

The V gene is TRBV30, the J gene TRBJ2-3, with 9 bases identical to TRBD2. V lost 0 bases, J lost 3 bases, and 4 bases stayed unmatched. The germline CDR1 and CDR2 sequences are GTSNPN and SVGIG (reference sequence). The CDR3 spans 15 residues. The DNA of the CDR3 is TGTGCCTGGAGTGTGGCGGGAGGGAAGACAGATACGCAGTATTTT. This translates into CAWSVAGGKTDTQYF.

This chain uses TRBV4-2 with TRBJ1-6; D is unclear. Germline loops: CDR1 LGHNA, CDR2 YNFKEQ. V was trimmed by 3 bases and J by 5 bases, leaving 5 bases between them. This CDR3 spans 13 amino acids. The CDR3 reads CASSQAHNSPLHF. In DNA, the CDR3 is TGTGCCAGCAGCCAGGCTCATAATTCACCCCTCCACTTT.

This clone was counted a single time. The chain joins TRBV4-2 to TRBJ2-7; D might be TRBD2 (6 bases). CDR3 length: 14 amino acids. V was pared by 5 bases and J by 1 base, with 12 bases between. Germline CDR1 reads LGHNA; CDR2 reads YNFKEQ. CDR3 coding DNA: TGTGCCAGCAGCTTCTCGACTAGATCCTACGAGCAGTACGTC. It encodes CASSFSTRSYEQYV.

The CDR3 nucleotides are TGTGCCAGCAGCTTGGGACAGGGAAGGAGTTCTTTGGCTGGAAACACCATATATTTT. Translated, it gives CASSLGQGRSSLAGNTIYF. The chain employs TRBV5-4 and TRBJ1-3; TRBD1 agrees at 7 bases. V trimming: 0 bases; J trimming: 2 bases; junction bases outside the gene matches: 14. Germline loops: CDR1 SGHNT, CDR2 YYREEE (reference sequence). This CDR3 is 19 amino acids long.

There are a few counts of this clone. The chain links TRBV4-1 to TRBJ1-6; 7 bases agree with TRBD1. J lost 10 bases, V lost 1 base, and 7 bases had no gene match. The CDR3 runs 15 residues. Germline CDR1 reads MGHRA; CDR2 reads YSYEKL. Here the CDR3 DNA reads TGCGCCAGCAGCCAAGGCACAGGGGTAGCATCACCCCTCCACTTT. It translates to CASSQGTGVASPLHF.

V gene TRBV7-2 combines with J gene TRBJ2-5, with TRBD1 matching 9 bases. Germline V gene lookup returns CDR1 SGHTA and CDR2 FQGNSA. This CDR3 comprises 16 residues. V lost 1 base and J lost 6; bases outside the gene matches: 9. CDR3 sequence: CASSLESGQGGKTQYF. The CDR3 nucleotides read TGTGCCAGCAGCTTAGAGTCGGGACAGGGCGGGAAGACCCAGTACTTC.

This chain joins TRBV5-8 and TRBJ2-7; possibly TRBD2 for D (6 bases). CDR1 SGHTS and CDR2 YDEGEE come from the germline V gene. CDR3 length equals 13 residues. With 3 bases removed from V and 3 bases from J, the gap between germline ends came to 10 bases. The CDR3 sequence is CASSSGLNYEQYF. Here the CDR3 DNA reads TGTGCCAGCAGCTCGGGACTTAACTACGAGCAGTACTTC.

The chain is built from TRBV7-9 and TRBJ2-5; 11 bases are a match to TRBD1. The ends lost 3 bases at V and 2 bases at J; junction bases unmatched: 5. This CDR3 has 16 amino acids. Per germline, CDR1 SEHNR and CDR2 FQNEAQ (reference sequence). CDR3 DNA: TGTGCCAGCAGCTTTAGAGGGGACAGGGGGCAAGAGACCCAGTACTTC. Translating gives CASSFRGDRGQETQYF.

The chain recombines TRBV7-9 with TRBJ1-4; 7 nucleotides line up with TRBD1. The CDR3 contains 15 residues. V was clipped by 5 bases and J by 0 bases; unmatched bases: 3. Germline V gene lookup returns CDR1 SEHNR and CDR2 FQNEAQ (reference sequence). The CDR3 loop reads CASSVDRSTNEKLFF. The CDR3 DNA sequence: TGTGCCAGCAGCGTGGACAGGTCAACTAATGAAAAACTGTTTTTT.

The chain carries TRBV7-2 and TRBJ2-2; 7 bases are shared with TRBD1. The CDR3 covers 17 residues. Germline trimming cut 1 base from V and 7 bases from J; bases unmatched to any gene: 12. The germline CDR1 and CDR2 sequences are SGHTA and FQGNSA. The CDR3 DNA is TGTGCCAGCAGCTTAGGGCCCTGGGACAGTGCGGTCGGGGAGCTGTTTTTT. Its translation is CASSLGPWDSAVGELFF.

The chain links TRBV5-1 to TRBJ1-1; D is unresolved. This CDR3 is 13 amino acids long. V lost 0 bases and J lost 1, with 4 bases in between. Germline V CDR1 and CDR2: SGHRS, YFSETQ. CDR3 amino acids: CASSLAENTEAFF. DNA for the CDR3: TGCGCCAGCAGCTTGGCAGAGAACACTGAAGCTTTCTTT. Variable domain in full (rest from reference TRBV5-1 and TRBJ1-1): KAGVTQTPRYLIKTRGQQVTLSCSPISGHRSVSWYQQTPGQGLQFLFEYFSETQRNKGNFPGRFSGRQFSNSRSEMNVSTLELGDSALYLCASSLAENTEAFFGQGTRLTVV.